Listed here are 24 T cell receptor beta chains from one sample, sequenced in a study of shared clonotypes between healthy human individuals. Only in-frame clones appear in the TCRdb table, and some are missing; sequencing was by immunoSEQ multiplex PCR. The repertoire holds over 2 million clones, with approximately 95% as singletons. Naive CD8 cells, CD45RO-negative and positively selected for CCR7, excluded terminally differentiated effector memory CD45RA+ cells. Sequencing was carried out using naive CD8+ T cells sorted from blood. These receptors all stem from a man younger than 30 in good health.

The CDR3 DNA follows: TGTGCCAGCAGCCCCCCTAGCGGGAGACCCTACAATGAGCAGTTCTTC. Protein sequence: CASSPPSGRPYNEQFF. The chain has TRBV6-7 and TRBJ2-1; 10 bases match TRBD2. TRBV6-7 is noted as an ORF with a role that remains uncertain. The CDR3 extends over 16 amino acids. J gave up 2 bases and V 6 bases, and 7 bases lay outside the gene matches.

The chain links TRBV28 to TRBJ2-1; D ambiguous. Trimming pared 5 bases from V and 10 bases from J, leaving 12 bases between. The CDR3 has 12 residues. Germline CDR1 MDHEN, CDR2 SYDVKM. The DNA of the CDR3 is TGTGCCAGCAGTCCCCCCGCACGCGAGCAGTTCTTC. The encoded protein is CASSPPAREQFF.

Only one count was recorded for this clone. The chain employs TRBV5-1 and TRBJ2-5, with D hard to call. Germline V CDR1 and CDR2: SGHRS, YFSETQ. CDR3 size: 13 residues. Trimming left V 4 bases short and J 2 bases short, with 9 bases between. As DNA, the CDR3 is TGCGCCAGCAGCCTCCGGACGCAAGAGACCCAGTACTTC. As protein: CASSLRTQETQYF.

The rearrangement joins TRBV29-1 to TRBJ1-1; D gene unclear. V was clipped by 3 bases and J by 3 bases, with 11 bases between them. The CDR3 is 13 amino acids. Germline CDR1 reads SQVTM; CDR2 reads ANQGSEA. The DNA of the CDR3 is TGCAGCGTTGAGATAGAGCGGGACACTGAAGCTTTCTTT. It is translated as CSVEIERDTEAFF.

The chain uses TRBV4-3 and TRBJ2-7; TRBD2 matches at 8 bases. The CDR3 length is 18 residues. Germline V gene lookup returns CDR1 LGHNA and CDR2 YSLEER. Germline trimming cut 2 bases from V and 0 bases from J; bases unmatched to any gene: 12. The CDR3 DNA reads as TGCGCCAGCAGCCAAAGTATACTCGGAAGCGGGAGCTCCTACGAGCAGTACTTC. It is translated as CASSQSILGSGSSYEQYF.

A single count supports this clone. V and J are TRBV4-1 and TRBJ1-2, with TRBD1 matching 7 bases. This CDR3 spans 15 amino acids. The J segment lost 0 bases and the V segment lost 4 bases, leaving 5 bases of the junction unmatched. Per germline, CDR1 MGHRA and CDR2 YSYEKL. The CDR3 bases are TGCGCCAGCAGCCCCGGACAGGTTGCTAACTATGGCTACACCTTC. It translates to CASSPGQVANYGYTF.

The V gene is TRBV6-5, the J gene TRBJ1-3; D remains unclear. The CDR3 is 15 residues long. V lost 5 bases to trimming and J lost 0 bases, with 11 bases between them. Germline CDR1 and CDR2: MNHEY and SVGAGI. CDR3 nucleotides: TGTGCCAGCAGTAGGACGGTGAGCTCTGGAAACACCATATATTTT. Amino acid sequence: CASSRTVSSGNTIYF.

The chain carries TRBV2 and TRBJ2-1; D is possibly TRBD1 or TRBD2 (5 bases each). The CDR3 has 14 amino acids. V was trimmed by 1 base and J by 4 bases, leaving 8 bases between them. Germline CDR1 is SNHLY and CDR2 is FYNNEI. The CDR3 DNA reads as TGTGCCAGCAGTGAAGTGGGGACGTACAATGAGCAGTTCTTC. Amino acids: CASSEVGTYNEQFF.

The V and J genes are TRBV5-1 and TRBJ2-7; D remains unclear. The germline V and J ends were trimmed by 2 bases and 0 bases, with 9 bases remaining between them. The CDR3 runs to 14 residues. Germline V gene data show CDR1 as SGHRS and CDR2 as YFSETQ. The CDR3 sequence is CASSFDPSSYEQYF. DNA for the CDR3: TGCGCCAGCAGCTTCGACCCTAGCTCCTACGAGCAGTACTTC. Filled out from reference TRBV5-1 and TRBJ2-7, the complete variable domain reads KAGVTQTPRYLIKTRGQQVTLSCSPISGHRSVSWYQQTPGQGLQFLFEYFSETQRNKGNFPGRFSGRQFSNSRSEMNVSTLELGDSALYLCASSFDPSSYEQYFGPGTRLTVT.

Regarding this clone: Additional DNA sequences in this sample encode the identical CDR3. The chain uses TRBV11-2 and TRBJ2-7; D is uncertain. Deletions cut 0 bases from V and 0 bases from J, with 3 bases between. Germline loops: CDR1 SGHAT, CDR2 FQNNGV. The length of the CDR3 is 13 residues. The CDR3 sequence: CASSLDPSYEQYF. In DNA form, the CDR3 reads TGTGCCAGCAGCTTAGATCCCTCCTACGAGCAGTACTTC.

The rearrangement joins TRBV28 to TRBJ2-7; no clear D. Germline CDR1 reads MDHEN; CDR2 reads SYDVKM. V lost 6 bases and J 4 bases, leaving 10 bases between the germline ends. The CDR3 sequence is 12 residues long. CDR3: CASSQRAYEQYF. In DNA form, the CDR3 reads TGTGCCAGCAGCCAAAGGGCTTACGAGCAGTACTTC.

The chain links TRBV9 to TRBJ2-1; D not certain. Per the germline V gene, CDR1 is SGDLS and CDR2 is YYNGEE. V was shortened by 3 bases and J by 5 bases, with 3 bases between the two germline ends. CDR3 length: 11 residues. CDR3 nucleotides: TGTGCCAGCAGCGGTCACAATGAGCAGTTCTTC. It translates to CASSGHNEQFF.

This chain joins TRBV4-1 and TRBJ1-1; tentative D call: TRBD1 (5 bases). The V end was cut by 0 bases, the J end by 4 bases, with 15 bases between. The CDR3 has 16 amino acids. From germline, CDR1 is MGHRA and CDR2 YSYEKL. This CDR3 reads CASSQEGGGVRTEAFF. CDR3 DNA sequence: TGCGCCAGCAGCCAAGAAGGTGGAGGGGTGCGCACTGAAGCTTTCTTT.

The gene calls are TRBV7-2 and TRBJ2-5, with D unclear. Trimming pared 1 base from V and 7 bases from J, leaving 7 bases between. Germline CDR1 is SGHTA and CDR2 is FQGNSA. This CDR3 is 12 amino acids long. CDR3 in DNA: TGTGCCAGCAGCTTAGAGTCCGGGACCCAGTACTTC. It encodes CASSLESGTQYF.

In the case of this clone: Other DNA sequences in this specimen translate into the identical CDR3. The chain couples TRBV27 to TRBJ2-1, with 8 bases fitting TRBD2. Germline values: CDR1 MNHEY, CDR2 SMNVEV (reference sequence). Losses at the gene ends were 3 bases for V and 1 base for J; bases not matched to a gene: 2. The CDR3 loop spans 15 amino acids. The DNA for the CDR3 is TGTGCCAGCAGTTTCTCGGGAGGGTCCTACAATGAGCAGTTCTTC. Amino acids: CASSFSGGSYNEQFF.

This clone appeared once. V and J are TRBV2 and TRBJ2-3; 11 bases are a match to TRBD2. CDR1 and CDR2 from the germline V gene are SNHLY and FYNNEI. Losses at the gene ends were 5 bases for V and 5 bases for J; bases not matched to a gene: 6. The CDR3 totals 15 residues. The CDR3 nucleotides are TGTGCCAGCAGTAGACTAGCGGGAAGTGGAGATACGCAGTATTTT. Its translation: CASSRLAGSGDTQYF.

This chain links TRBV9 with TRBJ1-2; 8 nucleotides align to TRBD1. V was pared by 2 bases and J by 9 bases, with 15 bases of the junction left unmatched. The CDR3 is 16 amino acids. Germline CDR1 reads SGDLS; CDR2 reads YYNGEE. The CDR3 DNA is TGTGCCAGCAGCGTTCACCGCGGACAGGGAGAAATAAGCTACACCTTC. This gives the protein CASSVHRGQGEISYTF.

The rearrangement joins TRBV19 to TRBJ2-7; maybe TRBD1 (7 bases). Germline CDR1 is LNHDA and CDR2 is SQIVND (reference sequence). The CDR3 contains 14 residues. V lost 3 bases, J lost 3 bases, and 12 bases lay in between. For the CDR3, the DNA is TGTGCCAGTAGTATGGAGGGGGCTAGCTACGAGCAGTACTTC. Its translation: CASSMEGASYEQYF.

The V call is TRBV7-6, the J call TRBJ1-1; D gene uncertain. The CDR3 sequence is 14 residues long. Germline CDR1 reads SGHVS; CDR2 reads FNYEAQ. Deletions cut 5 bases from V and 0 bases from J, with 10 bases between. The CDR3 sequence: CASSRREMNTEAFF. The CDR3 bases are TGTGCCAGCAGCCGCCGGGAAATGAACACTGAAGCTTTCTTT.

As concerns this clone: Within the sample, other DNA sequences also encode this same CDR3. The CDR3 spells CASSLVTDTDTQYF. DNA of the CDR3: TGCGCCAGCAGCTTGGTTACAGACACAGATACGCAGTATTTT. V is TRBV5-1 and J is TRBJ2-3; D ambiguous. Trimming stripped 0 bases from V and 2 bases from J, with 7 bases between. The CDR3 sequence is 14 residues long. Germline V gene sequence: CDR1 SGHRS, CDR2 YFSETQ.

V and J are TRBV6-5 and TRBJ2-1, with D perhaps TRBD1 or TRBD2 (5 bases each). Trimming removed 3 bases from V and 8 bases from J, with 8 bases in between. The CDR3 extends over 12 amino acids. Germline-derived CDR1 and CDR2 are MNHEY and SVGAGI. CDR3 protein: CASSYQGDEQFF. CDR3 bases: TGTGCCAGCAGTTATCAGGGAGATGAGCAGTTCTTC.

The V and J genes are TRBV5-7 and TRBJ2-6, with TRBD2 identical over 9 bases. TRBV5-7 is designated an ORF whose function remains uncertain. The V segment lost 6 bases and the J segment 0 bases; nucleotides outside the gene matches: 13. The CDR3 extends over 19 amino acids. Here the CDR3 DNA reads TGTGCCAGCACCCTTGGGGTGGGCGGGAGGGCCTCTGGGGCCAACGTCCTGACTTTC. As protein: CASTLGVGGRASGANVLTF.

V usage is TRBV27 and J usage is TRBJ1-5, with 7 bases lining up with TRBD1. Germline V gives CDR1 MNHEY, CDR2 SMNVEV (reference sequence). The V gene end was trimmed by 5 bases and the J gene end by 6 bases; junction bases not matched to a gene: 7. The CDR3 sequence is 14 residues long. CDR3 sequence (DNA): TGTGCCAGCAGTACTCACAGGGGAGGTCAGCCCCAGCATTTT. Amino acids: CASSTHRGGQPQHF.

Written as DNA, the CDR3 is TGTGCCAGCAGCTACGTAGGGACCTACGAGCAGTACTTC. Protein sequence: CASSYVGTYEQYF. The V call is TRBV5-5, the J call TRBJ2-7; D ambiguous. CDR3 length equals 13 residues. Germline V CDR1 and CDR2: SGHKS, YYEKEE (reference sequence). Between the trimmed V and J ends, which lost 3 bases and 2 bases, there was a span of 9 bases.